This entry lists 31 T cell receptor beta chains sequenced from one sample in a study of blood T cell repertoires in COVID-19. The protocol was immunoSEQ multiplex PCR, while the TCRdb copy is restricted to in-frame clones and leaves out a portion. The sample consists of about 430,000 clones, 70% to 90% of them appearing once. What was sequenced was PBMCs or T cells enriched from blood (not recorded which). These receptors all stem from a woman in her late teens or twenties who had been exposed to COVID-19.

This clone was recorded only once. The chain has TRBV5-4 and TRBJ1-1; TRBD1 agrees at 9 bases. CDR3 size: 15 residues. Germline CDR1 is SGHNT and CDR2 is YYREEE (reference sequence). Trimming cost V 5 bases and J 4 bases; bases outside gene matches: 9. CDR3 bases: TGTGCCAGCAGGCATAATCCGACAGGGGGCACTGAAGCTTTCTTT. This translates into CASRHNPTGGTEAFF.

This clone has only a few counts. This chain links TRBV5-4 with TRBJ1-3, with a weak D call TRBD1 (6 bases). There are 17 residues in the CDR3. The V and J ends lost 0 bases and 2 bases respectively, with 15 bases between them. Germline CDR1 reads SGHNT; CDR2 reads YYREEE (reference sequence). CDR3 nucleotides: TGTGCCAGCAGCTTGGATGCGGGGGCGACTCCTGGAAACACCATATATTTT. Encoded protein: CASSLDAGATPGNTIYF.

Here the CDR3 reads CASSESGGSYNEQFF. The CDR3 DNA reads as TGTGCCAGCAGTGAGTCCGGGGGGTCCTACAATGAGCAGTTCTTC. The V call is TRBV25-1, the J call TRBJ2-1, with 7 nucleotides matching TRBD2. Germline loops: CDR1 MGHDK, CDR2 SYGVNS. The CDR3 covers 15 residues. After removal of 3 bases from V and 1 base from J, the junction contained 3 bases not matched to a gene.

The chain combines TRBV10-3 with TRBJ1-1; 8 bases match TRBD1. V shed 8 bases, J shed 6 bases, and the junction held 11 bases outside the gene matches. Germline V gives CDR1 ENHRY, CDR2 SYGVKD. There are 14 residues in the CDR3. CDR3 region: CAIRKQGVRPEAFF. For the CDR3, the DNA is TGTGCCATCCGAAAACAGGGGGTTAGGCCTGAAGCTTTCTTT.

This chain joins TRBV6-2 or TRBV6-3 and TRBJ2-3, with 7 bases lining up with TRBD1. With 2 bases clipped from V and 4 bases from J, the junction kept 6 bases outside the gene matches. CDR1 is MNHEY and CDR2 is SVGEGT in the germline V gene. The CDR3 contains 15 residues. The CDR3 loop is CASSYSRQGPDTQYF. The CDR3 DNA reads TGTGCCAGCAGTTACAGTCGACAGGGTCCAGATACGCAGTATTTT.

The chain combines TRBV10-2 with TRBJ2-1; a weak D match, TRBD1 (5 bases). V dropped 3 bases and J dropped 9 bases, with 18 bases sitting between them. The CDR3 sequence is 15 residues long. CDR1 and CDR2 from the germline V gene are WSHSY and SAAADI. CDR3 coding DNA: TGCGCCAGCAGTGAAATAGAGGCCAAAAGGGGTGAGCAGTTCTTC. The encoded protein is CASSEIEAKRGEQFF.

The chain carries TRBV10-2 and TRBJ1-1, with D possibly being TRBD1 (5 bases). Trimming removed 0 bases from V and 10 bases from J, with 12 bases in between. CDR3 length equals 13 residues. Germline V gene lookup returns CDR1 WSHSY and CDR2 SAAADI. CDR3: CASSESGRAVAFF. The CDR3 DNA reads as TGCGCCAGCAGTGAGTCGGGCAGGGCGGTAGCTTTCTTT.

This clone was picked up one time. The genes are TRBV19 and TRBJ1-2; 8 positions match TRBD1. Trimming at V came to 2 bases and at J to 2 bases, leaving 16 bases not matched to a gene. The CDR3 totals 19 residues. The germline CDR1 and CDR2 sequences are LNHDA and SQIVND (reference sequence). In nucleotides, the CDR3 is TGTGCCAGTAGTATACCCCCTGGGGCAGGGGGCCCATCCAACTATGGCTACACCTTC. It encodes CASSIPPGAGGPSNYGYTF.

The V call is TRBV6-5, the J call TRBJ1-2, with D uncertain. The length of the CDR3 is 13 residues. The V gene lost 6 bases and the J gene lost 0 bases, with 8 bases spanning the gap. Germline V gives CDR1 MNHEY, CDR2 SVGAGI. The CDR3 DNA sequence: TGTGCCAGCAGGTCAGCGTCTAACTATGGCTACACCTTC. Protein: CASRSASNYGYTF.

The chain couples TRBV10-2 to TRBJ2-5; possible D gene TRBD2, 5 bases. This CDR3 has 15 residues. Germline V CDR1 and CDR2: WSHSY, SAAADI. Trimming stripped 2 bases from V and 0 bases from J, with 10 bases between. CDR3 DNA sequence: TGCGCCAGCAGTGAGGTGCTAGCAGACCAAGAGACCCAGTACTTC. Its protein product is CASSEVLADQETQYF.

This chain links TRBV29-1 with TRBJ1-2; D remains unclear. V shed 3 bases and J shed 0 bases, with 11 bases lying between them. The CDR3 is 14 residues long. In germline, CDR1 is SQVTM, CDR2 ANQGSEA. CDR3 nucleotide sequence: TGCAGCGTTGATAGAGGATACTCTAACTATGGCTACACCTTC. Translated, it gives CSVDRGYSNYGYTF.

The chain employs TRBV2 and TRBJ2-3; 9 bases agree with TRBD2. After removal of 3 bases from V and 3 bases from J, the junction contained 4 bases not matched to a gene. Germline V gives CDR1 SNHLY, CDR2 FYNNEI. There are 15 residues in the CDR3. The CDR3 coding sequence is TGTGCCAGCAGTGATCTAGCGGGGCTAACAGATACGCAGTATTTT. Translated: CASSDLAGLTDTQYF.

This chain joins TRBV25-1 and TRBJ1-1; D is perhaps TRBD1 (6 bases). V dropped 7 bases and J dropped 1 base, with 19 bases sitting between them. The CDR3 extends over 16 amino acids. Germline V gene sequence: CDR1 MGHDK, CDR2 SYGVNS. CDR3 DNA: TGTGCCAGCACCCCGTGGGGAACAGGGAAGAACACTGAAGCTTTCTTT. It is translated as CASTPWGTGKNTEAFF.

The rearrangement links TRBV7-2 to TRBJ2-7, with 8 bases lining up with TRBD2. V shed 2 bases and J 0 bases; nucleotides not matched to a gene: 3. Germline V gene sequence: CDR1 SGHTA, CDR2 FQGNSA. The CDR3 length is 15 residues. In DNA, the CDR3 is TGTGCCAGCAGCTTAAGCAGCGGGAGCTCCTACGAGCAGTACTTC. This encodes CASSLSSGSSYEQYF.

The CDR3 sequence: CASSFAAGTDTQYF. In DNA form, the CDR3 reads TGTGCCAGCAGCTTCGCGGCGGGCACAGATACGCAGTATTTT. This sequence joins TRBV7-2 and TRBJ2-3; no definite D call. The CDR3 is 14 residues long. From germline, CDR1 is SGHTA and CDR2 FQGNSA. V was shortened by 3 bases and J by 1 base, with 8 bases between the two germline ends. Complete variable domain (other parts from reference TRBV7-2 and TRBJ2-3): GAGVSQSPSNKVTEKGKDVELRCDPISGHTALYWYRQSLGQGLEFLIYFQGNSAPDKSGLPSDRFSAERTGGSVSTLTIQRTQQEDSAVYLCASSFAAGTDTQYFGPGTRLTVL.

This chain links TRBV27 with TRBJ2-2, with D possibly matching TRBD1 (5 bases). The V and J ends lost 4 bases and 2 bases respectively, with 14 bases between them. Germline lookup yields CDR1 MNHEY and CDR2 SMNVEV (reference sequence). This CDR3 region has 16 residues. The DNA for the CDR3 is TGTGCCAGCAGTTCAAGACAGACAATTAACACCGGGGAGCTGTTTTTT. It yields the protein CASSSRQTINTGELFF.

J is TRBJ2-7 and V is TRBV5-1; 9 nucleotides agree with TRBD1. Germline V CDR1 and CDR2: SGHRS, YFSETQ. The CDR3 sequence is 15 residues long. V lost 0 bases to trimming and J lost 7 bases; unmatched junction nucleotides: 8. This chain's CDR3 is CASSLGGTGLWEQYF. As DNA, the CDR3 is TGCGCCAGCAGCTTGGGCGGGACAGGGCTGTGGGAGCAGTACTTC.

This clone was observed a single time. The chain joins TRBV7-9 to TRBJ1-2; 9 bases agree with TRBD1. This CDR3 spans 15 amino acids. The trim removed 2 bases at V and 4 bases at J, leaving 5 bases unmatched. The V gene's germline CDR1 is SEHNR and CDR2 FQNEAQ (reference sequence). CDR3 in amino acids: CASSLPGTGSYGYTF. CDR3 sequence (DNA): TGTGCCAGCAGCTTACCCGGGACAGGGAGCTATGGCTACACCTTC.

This clone was seen a single time. The V call is TRBV21-1, the J call TRBJ2-2; the table calls TRBD2, which could not be checked here. TRBV21-1 has pseudogene status. This CDR3 comprises 20 residues. The CDR3 spells CASSKVAAPTSVVDTGELFF. CDR3 sequence (DNA): TGTGCCAGCAGCAAAGTTGCGGCCCCTACCTCAGTCGTTGACACCGGGGAGCTGTTTTTT.

The rearrangement joins TRBV7-9 to TRBJ1-5, with TRBD1 as a possible D gene (6 bases). Deletions cut 5 bases from V and 7 bases from J, with 15 bases between. Germline CDR1 is SEHNR and CDR2 is FQNEAQ (reference sequence). The CDR3 is 14 residues long. The CDR3 DNA reads TGTGCCAGCAGCGGAACAGGGAGTAACCAGCCCCAGCATTTT. This gives the protein CASSGTGSNQPQHF.

The gene calls are TRBV7-2 and TRBJ1-2, with D hard to call. Germline V gene data show CDR1 as SGHTA and CDR2 as FQGNSA. The CDR3 is 14 residues long. V lost 5 bases and J lost 5, with 15 bases in between. The CDR3 here is CASSPIAGGYGYTF. The CDR3 DNA sequence: TGTGCCAGCAGCCCGATCGCCGGCGGTTATGGCTACACCTTC.

The sample holds one count of this clone. The genes are TRBV18 and TRBJ1-5, with 7 bases aligning to TRBD1. This CDR3 spans 16 amino acids. V was pared by 1 base and J by 0 bases, with 3 bases of the junction left unmatched. Germline CDR1 and CDR2: KGHSH and LQKENI. For the CDR3, the DNA is TGTGCCAGCTCACCACAGGGGGCGGGTAGCAATCAGCCCCAGCATTTT. As protein: CASSPQGAGSNQPQHF.

A single count supports this clone. This chain connects TRBV5-1 to TRBJ2-5; 8 positions match TRBD2. Trimming cost V 1 base and J 2 bases; bases outside gene matches: 7. The CDR3 extends over 16 amino acids. Germline V gives CDR1 SGHRS, CDR2 YFSETQ. CDR3: CASSLRAGEAQETQYF. The CDR3 nucleotides are TGCGCCAGCAGCTTGAGAGCGGGGGAGGCTCAAGAGACCCAGTACTTC.

The CDR3 loop reads CASSPGGQHRETQYF. Written as DNA, the CDR3 is TGTGCCAGCAGCCCCGGTGGGCAGCATAGAGAGACCCAGTACTTC. V and J are TRBV11-3 and TRBJ2-5; the D is unclear. Germline V CDR1 and CDR2: SGHNT, YENEEA. The V gene lost 5 bases and the J gene lost 4 bases, with 17 bases spanning the gap. The CDR3 contains 15 residues.

The chain uses TRBV10-3 and TRBJ1-1; a possible D gene is TRBD1 (5 bases). The CDR3 length is 16 residues. From germline, CDR1 is ENHRY and CDR2 SYGVKD. The V and J ends lost 0 bases and 3 bases respectively, with 14 bases between them. The CDR3 DNA sequence: TGTGCCATCAGTGAGTCGCTAGGGGTACGGGACACTGAAGCTTTCTTT. It codes for CAISESLGVRDTEAFF.

The chain combines TRBV24-1 with TRBJ2-2, with D tentatively TRBD2 (5 bases). V was cut by 1 base and J by 4 bases, with 21 bases left in between. Germline V CDR1 and CDR2: KGHDR, SFDVKD. CDR3 size: 19 residues. CDR3 in DNA: TGTGCCACCAGTGATTTCCGAAGTTTGGGAGACCCAGGCACCGGGGAGCTGTTTTTT. Residues: CATSDFRSLGDPGTGELFF.

The V call is TRBV15, the J call TRBJ2-3, with 7 bases matching TRBD2. This CDR3 region has 12 residues. The germline gives CDR1 LNHNV, CDR2 YYDKDF (reference sequence). CDR3 nucleotide sequence: TGTGCTGCGGGAGCCAGATCAGATACGCAGTATTTT. Protein: CAAGARSDTQYF.

This chain connects TRBV18 to TRBJ2-7; D may be TRBD2 (5 bases). In germline, CDR1 is KGHSH, CDR2 LQKENI. Trimming took off 4 bases at V and 5 bases at J, with 15 bases between the two ends. The CDR3 totals 14 residues. Written as DNA, the CDR3 is TGTGCCAGCTCACGGAGGCCAGGTGTCGACGAGCAGTACTTC. Translation gives CASSRRPGVDEQYF. Variable domain in full (rest from reference TRBV18 and TRBJ2-7): NAGVMQNPRHLVRRRGQEARLRCSPMKGHSHVYWYRQLPEEGLKFMVYLQKENIIDESGMPKERFSAEFPKEGPSILRIQQVVRGDSAAYFCASSRRPGVDEQYFGPGTRLTVT.

The chain carries TRBV18 and TRBJ2-7, with 10 bases fitting TRBD2. The length of the CDR3 is 15 residues. Germline loops: CDR1 KGHSH, CDR2 LQKENI. V lost 6 bases and J lost 3; bases outside the gene matches: 8. This CDR3 is CASSLLAGDYYEQYF. The CDR3 DNA is TGTGCCAGCTCCCTTCTAGCGGGGGACTACTACGAGCAGTACTTC.

In this sample, this clone turned up once. Other DNA sequences of this sample code for an identical CDR3. The J gene is TRBJ2-3, the V gene TRBV2; D uncertain. V gave up 5 bases and J gave up 2 bases, with 2 bases separating them. Germline values: CDR1 SNHLY, CDR2 FYNNEI. The CDR3 consists of 11 residues. CDR3 in DNA: TGTGCCAGCAGTTACACAGATACGCAGTATTTT. This translates into CASSYTDTQYF.

V and J are TRBV18 and TRBJ1-2; TRBD1 agrees at 7 bases. Trimming cost V 5 bases and J 3 bases; bases outside gene matches: 3. The CDR3 loop spans 13 amino acids. Germline V CDR1 and CDR2: KGHSH, LQKENI. The CDR3 region is CASSGQVDYGYTF. CDR3 DNA: TGTGCCAGCTCAGGACAGGTTGACTATGGCTACACCTTC.